This T cell receptor beta chain was profiled in a study of CD8 T cells in ankylosing spondylitis. Study-level results: Some motif variants had been reported before (in reactive arthritis synovial fluid and blood). With a CD8+ phenotype, disease-linked clones were relatively rare in peripheral blood. Seven or eight highly homologous variants formed a TCR beta motif that appeared characteristic of ankylosing spondylitis blood. As reported, disease-linked clones showed significant enrichment in matched ankylosing spondylitis synovial fluid.

A quantitative 5'-RACE method, one with molecular barcodes, was used to make TCR beta libraries. TCRdb itself ran the 5' RACE reads through MiXCR, one entry per CDR3 protein. The table records 200,000 to 250,000 distinct CDR3 sequences, about 16% of them present only once. V lost 4 bases and J lost 5, with 15 bases in between. Germline V gene lookup returns CDR1 SGHDN and CDR2 FVKESK. This CDR3 contains 14 residues. Concerning this clonotype: Its antigen is still unknown.

This chain uses TRBV14 with TRBJ2-7; D might be TRBD2 (5 bases). The sample consisted of blood, either unsorted or a sorted T cell fraction (not recorded which). The clonotype comes from a male donor with ankylosing spondylitis. CDR3: CASSPRLGDDEQYF. DNA for the CDR3: TGTGCCAGCAGCCCCCGACTGGGAGACGACGAGCAGTACTTC.